This TCR beta chain was observed in a study of breast tumors, draining lymph nodes, adjacent tissues. Study-level points and caveats: Compared with lymph nodes, tumors were less diverse; compared with nontumor tissue, more. Findings are consistent with lymph node origin and intratumoral expansion of most tumor T cells.

Axillary draining lymph nodes of breast cancer patients supplied the node samples. A single record per CDR3 protein comes from TCRdb applying MiXCR to the multiplex PCR reads. The sample comprises some 170,000 distinct CDR3 sequences, roughly a third of which are singletons, and more than 3.5% rests with the top ten. With 3 bases removed from V and 8 bases from J, the gap between germline ends came to 7 bases. CDR1 LGHNA and CDR2 YNFKEQ come from the germline V gene. The length of the CDR3 is 11 residues. Details on this clonotype: The target antigen is unknown.

The V call is TRBV4-2, the J call TRBJ1-2; D is unresolved. Input material: axillary lymph node tissue. The receptor comes from a female donor with breast cancer. Some clones in this sample may be carry-over from other donors' samples. DNA for the CDR3: TGTGCCAGCAGCCATGTTGGGGGCTACACCTTC. Translated: CASSHVGGYTF.